The table lists the clone carrying this T cell receptor beta chain with a few counts. Its target is unknown. The data were obtained in a study of CD8 T cells in ankylosing spondylitis. With molecular barcodes, quantitative 5'-RACE was used to make the TCR beta libraries. TCRdb redid the calling of the 5' RACE reads with MiXCR, one entry per CDR3 protein. Here the sample spans 200,000 to 300,000 distinct CDR3 sequences, under 30% being singletons. CDR3 length: 15 amino acids. V shed 5 bases and J 4 bases; nucleotides not matched to a gene: 7. Study-wide results and limits: Certain motif variants had earlier been reported in reactive arthritis synovial fluid and blood. The study looked at matched synovial fluid samples from ankylosing spondylitis patients. Disease-linked clones were reported to be significantly enriched there.

Material for sequencing was blood, either unsorted or a sorted T cell fraction (not recorded which). The chain joins TRBV12-3 or TRBV12-4 to TRBJ1-5; TRBD1 agrees at 8 bases. The clonotype originates from a male donor with ankylosing spondylitis or in good health (not recorded which). The CDR3 sequence: CASSKGQVDNQPQHF. The DNA for the CDR3 is TGTGCCAGCAGTAAGGGACAGGTGGATAATCAGCCCCAGCATTTT.